The 14 T cell receptor beta chains below all came from one sample that was sequenced in a study. TCRdb fed the 5' RACE reads into MiXCR, producing one record per CDR3 protein. Here the sample spans approximately 10,000 distinct CDR3 sequences, 30% to 40% being singletons. Treg sorting used a CD4+CD25+CD127-/low gate. The specimen sequenced was Tregs sorted from blood. The receptors were gathered from a female donor with breast cancer.

The chain employs TRBV9 and TRBJ1-3; D unclear. V lost 7 bases, J lost 2 bases, and 16 bases lay in between. The V gene's germline CDR1 is SGDLS and CDR2 YYNGEE. The CDR3 is 15 amino acids. Written as DNA, the CDR3 is TGTGCCAGCGCCCGTGGGGATCGGCCTGGAAACACCATATATTTT. Translating gives CASARGDRPGNTIYF.

This clonotype was found a few times. This rearrangement joins TRBV11-1 to TRBJ2-1; a weak D match, TRBD2 (5 bases). The germline V gene encodes CDR1 SGHAT and CDR2 FQDESV (reference sequence). This CDR3 region has 15 residues. Trimming took 5 bases from V and 6 from J, leaving 17 bases between them. The CDR3 protein is CASSHPRESGNEQFF. Written as DNA, the CDR3 is TGTGCCAGCAGCCACCCTAGGGAGTCTGGCAATGAGCAGTTCTTC. Using reference TRBV11-1 and TRBJ2-1 for the parts outside the CDR3, the full variable domain is EAEVAQSPRYKITEKSQAVAFWCDPISGHATLYWYRQILGQGPELLVQFQDESVVDDSQLPKDRFSAERLKGVDSTLKIQPAELGDSAMYLCASSHPRESGNEQFFGPGTRLTVL.

As regards this clonotype: This clone may be a read error of a much larger clone one base away. The gene calls are TRBV7-2 and TRBJ2-6; D is possibly TRBD1 or TRBD2 (5 bases each). Per the germline V gene, CDR1 is SGHTA and CDR2 is FQGNSA. V was clipped by 3 bases and J by 4 bases, with 16 bases between them. The CDR3 contains 17 residues. CDR3 in amino acids: CASSFSGTRVGANVLTF. DNA of the CDR3: TGTGCCAGCAGCTTCTCCGGGACCCGTGTGGGGGCCAACGTCCTGACTTTC.

The rearrangement joins TRBV20-1 to TRBJ2-5; 13 nucleotides match TRBD2. The trim removed 4 bases at V and 4 bases at J, leaving 6 bases unmatched. The CDR3 covers 15 residues. Germline lookup yields CDR1 DFQATT and CDR2 SNEGSKA (reference sequence). CDR3 loop: CSATRTSGRAETQYF. The CDR3 coding sequence is TGCAGTGCTACGCGGACTAGCGGGAGAGCAGAGACCCAGTACTTC.

In the case of this clonotype: The junction and the germline gene differ at one end; a read error may be behind it. The chain carries TRBV7-3 and TRBJ2-3; the match to TRBD2 covers 9 bases. This CDR3 has 16 amino acids. CDR1 is SGHTA and CDR2 is FQGTGA in the germline V gene. The CDR3 protein is CANSLTGGRATDTQYF. CDR3 DNA: TGTGCCAACAGCTTAACCGGCGGGAGGGCCACAGATACGCAGTATTTT.

This chain uses TRBV18 with TRBJ1-2, with D unresolved. In germline, CDR1 is KGHSH, CDR2 LQKENI. The V and J ends lost 3 bases and 5 bases respectively, with 10 bases between them. CDR3 length: 13 residues. CDR3 protein: CASSPMDSYGYTF. The CDR3 nucleotides are TGTGCCAGCTCACCTATGGACTCTTATGGCTACACCTTC.

V and J are TRBV6-2 or TRBV6-3 and TRBJ1-2, with TRBD1 as a possible D gene (5 bases). The germline V and J ends were trimmed by 4 bases and 6 bases, with 21 bases remaining between them. Germline loops: CDR1 MNHEY, CDR2 SVGEGT. This CDR3 is 16 amino acids long. The CDR3 DNA reads TGTGCCAGCAGTTCTCAGTTGACGGAAGGGGTGGATGGCTACACCTTC. This gives the protein CASSSQLTEGVDGYTF.

CDR3 DNA sequence: TGTGCCAGCAGTTACTCGTGGTGGGGACAGTCCTCCTATAATTCACCCCTCCACTTT. Amino acid sequence: CASSYSWWGQSSYNSPLHF. The V gene is TRBV6-5, the J gene TRBJ1-6; 7 nucleotides match TRBD1. Losses at the gene ends were 0 bases for V and 0 bases for J; bases not matched to a gene: 8. This CDR3 is built from 19 residues. The germline gives CDR1 MNHEY, CDR2 SVGAGI.

This clonotype is termed medium-sized. The V call is TRBV6-1, the J call TRBJ1-6; TRBD1 matches 7 bases. The germline CDR1 and CDR2 sequences are MNHNS and SASEGT. The V and J ends lost 0 bases and 9 bases, in that order; junction bases with no gene match: 8. The CDR3 length is 16 residues. As DNA, the CDR3 is TGTGCCAGCAGTGAAGCGGGCCCGGCAGGGGGTTCACCCCTCCACTTT. Protein product: CASSEAGPAGGSPLHF.

The chain's CDR3 is CASSQEGTGYYEQYF. DNA for the CDR3: TGTGCCAGCAGCCAAGAGGGCACGGGGTACTACGAGCAGTACTTC. V and J are TRBV4-2 and TRBJ2-7; D might be TRBD2 (5 bases). V was pared by 0 bases and J by 3 bases, with 12 bases between. The length of the CDR3 is 15 residues. Germline lookup yields CDR1 LGHNA and CDR2 YNFKEQ.

The gene calls are TRBV7-9 and TRBJ2-1; D call uncertain. Germline V gene sequence: CDR1 SEHNR, CDR2 FQNEAQ (reference sequence). Trimming left V 1 base short and J 0 bases short, with 7 bases between. CDR3 length: 15 amino acids. The CDR3 loop is CASSLVGNSYNEQFF. The CDR3 nucleotides read TGTGCCAGCAGCTTAGTGGGGAACTCCTACAATGAGCAGTTCTTC. Full variable domain (rest looked up from reference TRBV7-9 and TRBJ2-1): DTGVSQNPRHKITKRGQNVTFRCDPISEHNRLYWYRQTLGQGPEFLTYFQNEAQLEKSRLLSDRFSAERPKGSFSTLEIQRTEQGDSAMYLCASSLVGNSYNEQFFGPGTRLTVL.

The chain carries TRBV27 and TRBJ2-7; D might be TRBD1 (6 bases). The CDR3 covers 15 residues. The V gene's germline CDR1 is MNHEY and CDR2 SMNVEV (reference sequence). Trimming cost V 6 bases and J 2 bases, with 17 bases left between them. The CDR3 bases are TGTGCCAGCAGCACCGGGACAAAGCCTACCTACGAGCAGTACGTC. Its protein product is CASSTGTKPTYEQYV.

This chain uses TRBV7-9 with TRBJ2-1; maybe TRBD2 (6 bases). In germline, CDR1 is SEHNR, CDR2 FQNEAQ (reference sequence). V shed 5 bases and J shed 9 bases, with 23 bases lying between them. This CDR3 comprises 16 residues. CDR3 in DNA: TGTGCCAGCAGCCCCGGAGGGGCCCAAATAAGGGGTGAGCAGTTCTTC. It translates to CASSPGGAQIRGEQFF.

This clonotype is deemed medium-sized. The CDR3 nucleotides read TGCGCCAGCAGCCAAGATTATGGGGACACAGCCTACGAGCAGTACTTC. Its translation: CASSQDYGDTAYEQYF. The chain employs TRBV4-3 and TRBJ2-7; D perhaps matches TRBD1 (6 bases). The CDR3 runs 16 residues. V was clipped by 0 bases and J by 2 bases, with 14 bases between them. From germline, CDR1 is LGHNA and CDR2 YSLEER.